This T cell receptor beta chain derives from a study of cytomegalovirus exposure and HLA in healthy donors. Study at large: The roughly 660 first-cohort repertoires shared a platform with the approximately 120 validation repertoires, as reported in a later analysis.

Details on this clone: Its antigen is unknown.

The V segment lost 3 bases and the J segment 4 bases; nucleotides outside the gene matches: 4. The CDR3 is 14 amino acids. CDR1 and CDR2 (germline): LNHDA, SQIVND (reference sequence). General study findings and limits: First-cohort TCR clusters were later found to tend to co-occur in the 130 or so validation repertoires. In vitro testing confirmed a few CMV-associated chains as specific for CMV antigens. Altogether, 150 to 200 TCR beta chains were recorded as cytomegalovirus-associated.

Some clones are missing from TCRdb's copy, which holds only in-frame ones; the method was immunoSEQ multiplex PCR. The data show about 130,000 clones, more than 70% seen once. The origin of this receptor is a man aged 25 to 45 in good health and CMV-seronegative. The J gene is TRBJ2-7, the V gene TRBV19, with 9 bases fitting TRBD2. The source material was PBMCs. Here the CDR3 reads CASSIFSGSYEQYF. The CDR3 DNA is TGTGCCAGTAGTATTTTTAGCGGGAGTTACGAGCAGTACTTC.